Below are 2 T cell receptor beta chains sequenced from a single sample in a study of T-cell reconstitution after alpha-beta-depleted transplantation in children. Molecular barcoding with unique molecular identifiers was used for the TCRbeta library. Each CDR3 protein is one row after TCRdb ran MiXCR on the PCR reads. The sample includes nearly 400,000 distinct CDR3 sequences, approximately 20% of them seen just once. This specimen consisted of PBMCs from the stem cell graft donor, obtained from the stem cell graft. These receptors all stem from a human donor who donated a stem cell graft to a child with acute myeloid leukemia.

This clonotype has more than one count but fewer than ten. The rearrangement joins TRBV20-1 to TRBJ2-7, with D perhaps TRBD2 (5 bases). CDR3 size: 21 residues. From germline, CDR1 is DFQATT and CDR2 SNEGSKA (reference sequence). V lost 3 bases and J 3 bases, leaving 36 bases between the germline ends. The CDR3 protein is CSASTRPPSNPLRSTFYEQYF. The CDR3 nucleotides read TGCAGTGCTAGCACTAGGCCACCCTCAAACCCGCTCCGCTCGACGTTCTACGAGCAGTACTTC.

V and J are TRBV11-1 and TRBJ2-1; 7 bases are shared with TRBD1. CDR3 length equals 20 residues. Germline CDR1 SGHAT, CDR2 FQDESV (reference sequence). Unmatched junction bases numbered 23, after V lost 6 bases and J lost 3 bases. The CDR3 DNA reads as TGTGCCAGCAGTTCCCCCGTTCGGGACAGCGATGTTGGAATCTACAATGAGCAGTTCTTC. Translating it yields CASSSPVRDSDVGIYNEQFF.